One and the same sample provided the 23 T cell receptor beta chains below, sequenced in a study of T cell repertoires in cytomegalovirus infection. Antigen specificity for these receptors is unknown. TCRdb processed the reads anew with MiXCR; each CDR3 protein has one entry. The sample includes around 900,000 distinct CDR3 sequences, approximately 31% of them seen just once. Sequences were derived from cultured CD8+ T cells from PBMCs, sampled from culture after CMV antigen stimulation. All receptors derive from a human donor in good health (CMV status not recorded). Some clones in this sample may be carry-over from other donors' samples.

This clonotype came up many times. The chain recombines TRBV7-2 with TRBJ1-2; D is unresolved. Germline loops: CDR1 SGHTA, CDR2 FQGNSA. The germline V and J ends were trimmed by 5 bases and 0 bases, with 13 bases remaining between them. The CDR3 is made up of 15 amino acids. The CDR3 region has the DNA TGTGCCAGCAGCCAGGAGGGCGGGGCTAACTATGGCTACACCTTC. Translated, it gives CASSQEGGANYGYTF.

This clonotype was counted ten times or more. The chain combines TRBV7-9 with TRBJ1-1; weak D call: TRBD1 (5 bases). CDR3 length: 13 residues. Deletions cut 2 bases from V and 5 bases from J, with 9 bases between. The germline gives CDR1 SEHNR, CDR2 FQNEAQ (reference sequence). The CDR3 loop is CASSLPGYTEAFF. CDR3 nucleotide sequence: TGTGCCAGCAGCTTACCAGGGTATACTGAAGCTTTCTTT.

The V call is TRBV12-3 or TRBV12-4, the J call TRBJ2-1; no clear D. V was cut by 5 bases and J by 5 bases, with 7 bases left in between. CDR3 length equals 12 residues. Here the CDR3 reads CASSPFNNEQFF. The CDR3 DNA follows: TGTGCCAGCAGTCCCTTTAACAATGAGCAGTTCTTC.

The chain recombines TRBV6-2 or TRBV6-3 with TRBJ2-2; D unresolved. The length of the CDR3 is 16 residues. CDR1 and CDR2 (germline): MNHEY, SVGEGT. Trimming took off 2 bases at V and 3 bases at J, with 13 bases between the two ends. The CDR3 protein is CASSYRAPWDTGELFF. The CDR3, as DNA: TGTGCCAGCAGTTACCGGGCCCCCTGGGACACCGGGGAGCTGTTTTTT.

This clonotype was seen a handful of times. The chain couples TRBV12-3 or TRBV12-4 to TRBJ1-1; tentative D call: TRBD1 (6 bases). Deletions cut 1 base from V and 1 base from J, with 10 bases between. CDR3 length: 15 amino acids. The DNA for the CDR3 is TGTGCCAGCAGTTTAGTGGGACATCAGAACACTGAAGCTTTCTTT. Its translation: CASSLVGHQNTEAFF.

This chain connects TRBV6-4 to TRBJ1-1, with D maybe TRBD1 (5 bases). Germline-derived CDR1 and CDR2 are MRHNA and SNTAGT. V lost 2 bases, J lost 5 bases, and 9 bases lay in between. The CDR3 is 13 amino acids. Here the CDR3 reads CASSDGWGTEAFF. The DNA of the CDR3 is TGTGCCAGCAGTGACGGGTGGGGGACTGAAGCTTTCTTT.

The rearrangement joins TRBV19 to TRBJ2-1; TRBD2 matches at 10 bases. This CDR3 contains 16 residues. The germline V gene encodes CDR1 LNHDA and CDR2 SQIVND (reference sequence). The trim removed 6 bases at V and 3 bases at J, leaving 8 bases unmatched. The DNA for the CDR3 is TGTGCCAGTAGCCAGCCCCTAGCGGGGGTCTACAATGAGCAGTTCTTC. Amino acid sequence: CASSQPLAGVYNEQFF.

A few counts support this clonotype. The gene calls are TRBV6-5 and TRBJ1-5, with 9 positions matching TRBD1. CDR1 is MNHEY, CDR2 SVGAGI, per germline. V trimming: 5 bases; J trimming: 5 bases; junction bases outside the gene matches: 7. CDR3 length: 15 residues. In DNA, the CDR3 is TGTGCCAGCAGTGAACAGGGGGCTTGGGATCAGCCCCAGCATTTT. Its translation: CASSEQGAWDQPQHF.

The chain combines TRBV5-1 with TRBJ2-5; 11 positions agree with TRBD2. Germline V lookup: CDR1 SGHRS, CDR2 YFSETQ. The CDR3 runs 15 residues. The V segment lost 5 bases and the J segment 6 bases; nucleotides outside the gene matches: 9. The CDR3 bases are TGCGCCAGCAGATTTAGCGGGGGGGCATTCCAGACCCAGTACTTC. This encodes CASRFSGGAFQTQYF.

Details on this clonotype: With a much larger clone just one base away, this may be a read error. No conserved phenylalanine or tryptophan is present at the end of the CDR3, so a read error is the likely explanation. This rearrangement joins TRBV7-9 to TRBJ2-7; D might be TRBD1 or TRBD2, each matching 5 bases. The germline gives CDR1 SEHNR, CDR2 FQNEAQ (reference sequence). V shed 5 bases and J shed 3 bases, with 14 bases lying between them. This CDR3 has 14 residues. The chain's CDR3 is CASSTPGAGYEQYL. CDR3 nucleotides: TGTGCCAGCAGCACCCCCGGGGCCGGCTACGAGCAGTACTTG.

The CDR3, as DNA: TGTGCCAGCAGTTCACTCTCACCGGGGTCACCCCTCCACTTT. This sequence encodes CASSSLSPGSPLHF. The rearrangement joins TRBV6-8 to TRBJ1-6; D not certain. In germline, CDR1 is MNHGY, CDR2 SAAAGT. Trimming cost V 4 bases and J 10 bases, with 14 bases left between them. CDR3 length: 14 amino acids.

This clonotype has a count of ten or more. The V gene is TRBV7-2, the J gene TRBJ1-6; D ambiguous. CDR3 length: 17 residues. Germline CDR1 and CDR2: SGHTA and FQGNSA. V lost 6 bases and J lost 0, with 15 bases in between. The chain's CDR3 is CASSQADGFSYNSPLHF. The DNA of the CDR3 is TGTGCCAGCAGTCAAGCTGATGGCTTCTCCTATAATTCACCCCTCCACTTT.

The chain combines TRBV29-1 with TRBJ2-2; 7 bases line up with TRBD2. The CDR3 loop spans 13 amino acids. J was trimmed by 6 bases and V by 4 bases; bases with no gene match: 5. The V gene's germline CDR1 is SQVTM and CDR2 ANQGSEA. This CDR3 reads CSVAAGRAGELFF. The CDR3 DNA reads TGCAGCGTTGCGGCAGGGAGGGCCGGGGAGCTGTTTTTT.

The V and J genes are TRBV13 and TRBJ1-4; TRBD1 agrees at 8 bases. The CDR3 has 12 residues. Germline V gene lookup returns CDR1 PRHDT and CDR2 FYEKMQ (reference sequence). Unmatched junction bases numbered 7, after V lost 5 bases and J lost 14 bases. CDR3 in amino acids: CASSMDRVNLFF. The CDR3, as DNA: TGTGCCAGCAGCATGGACAGGGTAAATCTGTTTTTT.

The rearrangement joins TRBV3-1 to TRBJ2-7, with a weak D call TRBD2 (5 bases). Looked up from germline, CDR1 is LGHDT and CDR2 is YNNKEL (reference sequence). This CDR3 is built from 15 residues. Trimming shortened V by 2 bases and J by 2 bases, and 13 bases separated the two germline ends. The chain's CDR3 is CASSQFAGVAYEQYF. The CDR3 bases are TGTGCCAGCAGCCAATTCGCCGGGGTTGCCTACGAGCAGTACTTC.

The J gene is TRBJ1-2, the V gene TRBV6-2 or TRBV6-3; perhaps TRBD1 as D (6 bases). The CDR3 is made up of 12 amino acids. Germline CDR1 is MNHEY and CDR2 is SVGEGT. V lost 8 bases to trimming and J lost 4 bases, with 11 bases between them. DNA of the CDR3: TGTGCCAGCCAGGAGGGGGTCTATGGCTACACCTTC. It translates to CASQEGVYGYTF.

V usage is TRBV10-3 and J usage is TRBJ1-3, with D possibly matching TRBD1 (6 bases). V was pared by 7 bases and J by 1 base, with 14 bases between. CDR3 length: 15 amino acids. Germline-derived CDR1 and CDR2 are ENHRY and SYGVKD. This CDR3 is CAIIIRGASGNTIYF. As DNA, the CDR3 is TGTGCCATCATCATAAGGGGGGCATCTGGAAACACCATATATTTT.

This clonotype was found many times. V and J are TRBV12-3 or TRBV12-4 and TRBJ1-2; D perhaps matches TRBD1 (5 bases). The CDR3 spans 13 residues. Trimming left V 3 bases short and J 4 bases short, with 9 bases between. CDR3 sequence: CASSFSGGYGYTF. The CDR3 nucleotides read TGTGCCAGCAGTTTCTCTGGGGGCTATGGCTACACCTTC.

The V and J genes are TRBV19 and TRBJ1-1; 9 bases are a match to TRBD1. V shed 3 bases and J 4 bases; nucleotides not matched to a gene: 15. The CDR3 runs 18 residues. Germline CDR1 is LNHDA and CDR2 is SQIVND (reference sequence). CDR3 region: CASSMRGTGMTLGTEAFF. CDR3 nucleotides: TGTGCCAGTAGTATGCGGGGGACAGGGATGACATTGGGCACTGAAGCTTTCTTT.

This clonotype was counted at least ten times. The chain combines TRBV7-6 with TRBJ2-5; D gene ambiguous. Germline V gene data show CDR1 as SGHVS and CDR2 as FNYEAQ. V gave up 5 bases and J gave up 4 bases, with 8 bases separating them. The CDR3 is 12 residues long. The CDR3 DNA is TGTGCCAGCAGCGCCTCCCCAGAGACCCAGTACTTC. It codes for CASSASPETQYF.

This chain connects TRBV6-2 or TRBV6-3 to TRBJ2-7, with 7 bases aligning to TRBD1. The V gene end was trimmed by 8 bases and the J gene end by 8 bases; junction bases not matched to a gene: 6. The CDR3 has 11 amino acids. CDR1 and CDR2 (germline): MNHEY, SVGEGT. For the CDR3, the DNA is TGTGCCAGCGCCAGGGGGATCAAGCAGTACTTC. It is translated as CASARGIKQYF.

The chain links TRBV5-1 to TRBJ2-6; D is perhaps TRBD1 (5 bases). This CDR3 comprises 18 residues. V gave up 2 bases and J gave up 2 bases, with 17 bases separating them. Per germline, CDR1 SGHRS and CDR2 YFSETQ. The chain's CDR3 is CASSFDSLGSPGANVLTF. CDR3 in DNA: TGCGCCAGCAGCTTTGACAGCCTGGGATCCCCTGGGGCCAACGTCCTGACTTTC.

In DNA, the CDR3 is TGTGCCACCAGCACTAGGGAGCCGGGGCAGTACTTC. Amino acid sequence: CATSTREPGQYF. The V call is TRBV15, the J call TRBJ2-7; the D gene is possibly TRBD2 (5 bases). Germline lookup yields CDR1 LNHNV and CDR2 YYDKDF (reference sequence). The CDR3 loop spans 12 amino acids. Trimming pared 4 bases from V and 9 bases from J, leaving 13 bases between.